The present T cell receptor (beta chain) was sequenced within a study of Ad26.COV2.S vaccination and SARS-CoV-2 variants. Across the whole study: Ad26.COV2.S, an intramuscular injection, was given once or twice 56 days apart. Regarding the study as a whole: People who got the vaccine had more spike-specific TCR breadth than people who got placebo.

CDR3 size: 19 residues. Treatment meaning: around 19 received Ad26.COV2.S at low or high dose, single or two shots; about 5 received placebo; per-sample allocation not given. The investigators took samples on day 63 after the first vaccine or placebo injection. Aged 18-55 years, donor was enrolled in Boston in the early 2020s. Measured with immunoSEQ multiplex PCR; TCRdb has only the in-frame clones, and not every one. Of about 350,000 clones in the sample, 80% to 90% were seen once. This clone was recorded a few times. Its antigen remains unknown. Sequencing was performed on peripheral blood, taken in a trial of Ad26.COV2.S vaccine versus placebo. The chain links TRBV21-1 to TRBJ2-2; the table names TRBD1, a call not compared with the DNA. TRBV21-1 is a pseudogene. This receptor was obtained from a person aged 18-60 years who received the Ad26.COV2.S COVID-19 vaccine or a placebo. CDR3 DNA: TGTGCCAGCAGCAAATGGGTGGACAGGGGGCATGGGAACACCGGGGAGCTGTTTTTT. This translates into CASSKWVDRGHGNTGELFF.